The clone carrying this TCR beta chain was counted at least ten times. Its antigen is currently unknown. This sample is drawn from a study of naive and memory T cell subsets. Findings and limits, study-wide: In CD4 and CD8 cells, diversity dropped from naive through EMRA.

Four subsets defined by CD45RA and CD27 were sorted after CD3, CD4, CD8 and live/dead staining. An equimolar mix of two oligonucleotides served as the beta constant-region primer for TRBC1 and TRBC2. TCRdb reprocessed the UMI-ligation and nested PCR reads via MiXCR and lists one record per CDR3 protein. The data hold 77,000 or so distinct CDR3 sequences, with around 13% observed a single time. The trim removed 1 base at V and 6 bases at J, leaving 7 bases unmatched. There are 14 residues in the CDR3. Germline V gives CDR1 DFQATT, CDR2 SNEGSKA (reference sequence). Specimen: central memory CD4+ T cells from blood. The clonotype comes from a human donor in good health. The V and J genes are TRBV20-1 and TRBJ2-5; 8 bases map to TRBD2. The CDR3 loop reads CSARAVSGGKTQYF. CDR3 DNA: TGCAGTGCTAGAGCAGTTTCGGGGGGGAAGACCCAGTACTTC.